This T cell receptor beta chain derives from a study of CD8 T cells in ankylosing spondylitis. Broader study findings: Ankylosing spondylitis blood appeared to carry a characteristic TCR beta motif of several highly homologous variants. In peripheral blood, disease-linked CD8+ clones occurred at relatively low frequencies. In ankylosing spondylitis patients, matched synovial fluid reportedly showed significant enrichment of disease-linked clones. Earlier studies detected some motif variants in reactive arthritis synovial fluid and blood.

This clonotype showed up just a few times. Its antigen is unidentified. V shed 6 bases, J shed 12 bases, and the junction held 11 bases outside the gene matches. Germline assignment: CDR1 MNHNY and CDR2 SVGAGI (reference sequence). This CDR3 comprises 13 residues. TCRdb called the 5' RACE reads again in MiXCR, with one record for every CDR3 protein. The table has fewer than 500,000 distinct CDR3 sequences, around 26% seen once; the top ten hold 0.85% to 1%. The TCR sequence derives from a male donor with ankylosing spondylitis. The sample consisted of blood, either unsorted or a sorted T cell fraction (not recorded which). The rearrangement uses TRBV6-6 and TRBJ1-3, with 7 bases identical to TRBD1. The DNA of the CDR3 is TGTGCCAGCAGCCTCGGGACAGCCGGTGGCATATATTTT. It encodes CASSLGTAGGIYF.